Listed below are T cell receptor beta chains from one sample, sequenced in a study of blood T cell repertoires in COVID-19. Sequencing was performed with immunoSEQ multiplex PCR; in TCRdb, only in-frame clones are kept and a portion is missing. The sample records some 42,000 clones, 70% to 90% being singletons. Sequenced: peripheral blood. The receptors derive from an older woman in a cohort sampled during active COVID-19. The conserved cysteine and the conserved F or W are not part of the CDR3 here. Each record gives: clone size, V gene, CDR3 protein. Clone size is given for some rows only: seen once, a few or many times, or a class if the clone is expanded.

>NA|TRBV19
ASGAGTGYEQY
>NA|TRBV5-4
ASSPGQGSFPGANVLT
>NA|TRBV27
ASSLTGAANTEAF
>NA|TRBV3-1/TRBV3-2
ASSQVDGMFSYEQY
>NA|TRBV19
ASSTVAGVTDTQY
>NA|TRBV18
ASSRGTSDAYEQY
>NA|TRBV25-1
ASSAGTGTSGNTIY
>NA|TRBV4-1
ASSQGVGVINEKLF
>NA|TRBV19
ASSIPSSYEQY
>NA|TRBV29-1
SATRTDNTEAF
>NA|TRBV30
AWSTPGGFYGYT
>NA|TRBV27
ASSLEGPTQGARTGELF
>NA|TRBV10-3
AISADSSPTYEQY
>NA|TRBV19
ASSIVPGQRGSTEAF
>NA|TRBV29-1
SVSGTSGYQETQY
>NA|TRBV7-7
ASSLVGDSQETQY
>NA|TRBV18
ASSPRAQLAATSYNEQF
>NA|TRBV9
ASSFRTSGYEQY
>NA|TRBV4-3
ASSQGTGPNEQF
>few|TRBV27
ASSFAQGQPQH
>once|TRBV28
ASSFGRGHPYEQY
>NA|TRBV25-1
ASSGLAENTGELF
>few|TRBV6-5
ASSQAVTGELF
>few|TRBV2
ASSGDRGRDYGYT
>NA|TRBV25-1
ASSVGRGATNEKLF
>NA|TRBV3-1/TRBV3-2
ASSPNPGNEQF
>NA|TRBV10-3
AISEFGGTNRDTQY
>once|TRBV19
ASSLGTGNDQPQH
>NA|TRBV27
ASGRGYADNEQF
>NA|TRBV28
ASGQEDQPQH
>once|TRBV28
ASSLSAGAPVRY
>NA|TRBV4-1
ASSRIQGNQPQH